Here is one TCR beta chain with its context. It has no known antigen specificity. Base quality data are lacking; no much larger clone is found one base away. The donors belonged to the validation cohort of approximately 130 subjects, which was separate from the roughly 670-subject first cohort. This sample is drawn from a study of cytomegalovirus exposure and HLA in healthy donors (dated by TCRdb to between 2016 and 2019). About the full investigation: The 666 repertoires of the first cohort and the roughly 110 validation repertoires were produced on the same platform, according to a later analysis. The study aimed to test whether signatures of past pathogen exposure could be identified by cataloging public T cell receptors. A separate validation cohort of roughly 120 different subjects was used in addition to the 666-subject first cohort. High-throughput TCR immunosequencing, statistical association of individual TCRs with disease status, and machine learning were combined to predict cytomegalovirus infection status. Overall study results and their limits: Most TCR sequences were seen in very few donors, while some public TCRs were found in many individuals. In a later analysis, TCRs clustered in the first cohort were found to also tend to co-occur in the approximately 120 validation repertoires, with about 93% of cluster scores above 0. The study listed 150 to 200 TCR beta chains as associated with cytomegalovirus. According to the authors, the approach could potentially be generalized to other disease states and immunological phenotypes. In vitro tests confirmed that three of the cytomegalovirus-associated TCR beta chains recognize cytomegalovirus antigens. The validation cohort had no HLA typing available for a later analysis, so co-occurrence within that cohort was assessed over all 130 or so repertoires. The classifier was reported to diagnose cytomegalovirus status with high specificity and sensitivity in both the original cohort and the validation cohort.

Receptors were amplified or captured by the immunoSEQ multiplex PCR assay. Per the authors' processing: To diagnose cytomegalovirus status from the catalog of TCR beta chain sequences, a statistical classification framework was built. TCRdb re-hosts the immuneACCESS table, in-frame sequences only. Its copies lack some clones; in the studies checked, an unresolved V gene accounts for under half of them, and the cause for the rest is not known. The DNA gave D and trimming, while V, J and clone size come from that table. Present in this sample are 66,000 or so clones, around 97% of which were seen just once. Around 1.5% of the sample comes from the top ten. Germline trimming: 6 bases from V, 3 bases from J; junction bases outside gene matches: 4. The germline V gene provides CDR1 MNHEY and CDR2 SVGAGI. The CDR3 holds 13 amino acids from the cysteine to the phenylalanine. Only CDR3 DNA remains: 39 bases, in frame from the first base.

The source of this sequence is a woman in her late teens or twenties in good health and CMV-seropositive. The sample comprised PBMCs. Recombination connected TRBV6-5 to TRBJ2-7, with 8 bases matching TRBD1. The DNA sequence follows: TGTGCCAGCAGACGGACAGGGAACTACGAGCAGTACTTC. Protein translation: CASRRTGNYEQYF.